This T cell receptor beta chain was recovered during a study of T cell responses to AZD1222 COVID-19 vaccine. The table came from immunoSEQ multiplex PCR; TCRdb's copy has only in-frame clones and leaves some out. The data contain about 120,000 clones, 87% of them singletons. A note on this clone: Its antigen is undetermined.

The CDR3 covers 13 residues. The V end was cut by 1 base, the J end by 8 bases, with 11 bases between. Germline V gene lookup returns CDR1 MGHRA and CDR2 YSYEKL. Whole-study results and caveats: Clonal diversity was possibly underestimated, and white British individuals and females predominated among donors.

Sequencing was performed on peripheral blood, taken on day 0 of AZD1222 vaccination. The sequence came from an adult in good health. The gene calls are TRBV4-1 and TRBJ1-2, with D perhaps matching TRBD1 (5 bases). Here the CDR3 reads CASSQATRDGYTF. The CDR3, as DNA: TGCGCCAGCAGCCAAGCAACCCGGGACGGCTACACCTTC.